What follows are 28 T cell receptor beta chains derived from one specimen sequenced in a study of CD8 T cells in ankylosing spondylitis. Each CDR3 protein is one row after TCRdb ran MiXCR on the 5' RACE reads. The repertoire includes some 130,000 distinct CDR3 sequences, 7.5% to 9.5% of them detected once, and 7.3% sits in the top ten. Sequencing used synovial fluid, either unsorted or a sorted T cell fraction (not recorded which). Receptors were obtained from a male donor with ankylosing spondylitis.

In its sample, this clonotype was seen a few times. The CDR3 spells CASSLVQGEHEQYF. CDR3 nucleotides: TGTGCCAGCTCACTAGTACAGGGAGAACACGAGCAGTACTTC. This rearrangement joins TRBV18 to TRBJ2-7; perhaps TRBD1 as D (6 bases). Germline V gene sequence: CDR1 KGHSH, CDR2 LQKENI. The CDR3 runs to 14 residues. V was pared by 4 bases and J by 5 bases, with 15 bases between.

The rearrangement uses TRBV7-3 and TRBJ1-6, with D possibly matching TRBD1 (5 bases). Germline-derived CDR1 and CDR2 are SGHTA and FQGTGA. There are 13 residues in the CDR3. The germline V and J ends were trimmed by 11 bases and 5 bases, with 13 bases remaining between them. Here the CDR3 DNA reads TGTGCCGCCCGTGGGACTGATAATTCACCCCTCCACTTT. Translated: CAARGTDNSPLHF.

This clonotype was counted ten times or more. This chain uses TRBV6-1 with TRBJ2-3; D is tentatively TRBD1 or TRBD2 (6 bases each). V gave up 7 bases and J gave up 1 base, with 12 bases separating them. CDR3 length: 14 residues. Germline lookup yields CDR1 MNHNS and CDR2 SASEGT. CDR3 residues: CASKKGGGTDTQYF. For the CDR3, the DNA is TGTGCCAGCAAGAAGGGGGGAGGCACAGATACGCAGTATTTT.

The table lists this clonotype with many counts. The CDR3 spells CASSLAGQRDYGYTF. CDR3 nucleotide sequence: TGTGCCAGCAGCTTAGCGGGGCAGAGAGACTATGGCTACACCTTC. The chain carries TRBV7-2 and TRBJ1-2, with D possibly being TRBD1 (5 bases). The V end lost 0 bases, the J end lost 3 bases, and 11 bases lay between the germline ends. The CDR3 spans 15 residues. Germline CDR1 SGHTA, CDR2 FQGNSA. Full variable domain (remainder filled in from reference TRBV7-2 and TRBJ1-2): GAGVSQSPSNKVTEKGKDVELRCDPISGHTALYWYRQSLGQGLEFLIYFQGNSAPDKSGLPSDRFSAERTGGSVSTLTIQRTQQEDSAVYLCASSLAGQRDYGYTFGSGTRLTVV.

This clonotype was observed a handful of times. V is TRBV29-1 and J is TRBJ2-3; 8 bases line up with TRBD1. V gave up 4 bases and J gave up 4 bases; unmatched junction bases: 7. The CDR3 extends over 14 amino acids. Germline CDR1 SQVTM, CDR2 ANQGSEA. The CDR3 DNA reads TGCAGCGTTGGATCAGCAGGGGGCCCAGATACGCAGTATTTT. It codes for CSVGSAGGPDTQYF.

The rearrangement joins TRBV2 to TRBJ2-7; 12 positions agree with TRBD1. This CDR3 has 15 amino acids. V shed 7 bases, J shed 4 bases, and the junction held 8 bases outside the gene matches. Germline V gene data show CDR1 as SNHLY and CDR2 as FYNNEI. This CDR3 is CASKDRDRGQYEQYF. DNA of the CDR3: TGTGCCAGCAAAGACAGGGACAGGGGGCAATACGAGCAGTACTTC.

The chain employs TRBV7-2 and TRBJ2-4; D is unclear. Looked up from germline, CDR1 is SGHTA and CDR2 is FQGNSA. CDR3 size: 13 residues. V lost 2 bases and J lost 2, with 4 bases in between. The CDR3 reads CASSLRTKNIQYF. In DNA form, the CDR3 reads TGTGCCAGCAGCTTACGCACCAAAAACATTCAGTACTTC.

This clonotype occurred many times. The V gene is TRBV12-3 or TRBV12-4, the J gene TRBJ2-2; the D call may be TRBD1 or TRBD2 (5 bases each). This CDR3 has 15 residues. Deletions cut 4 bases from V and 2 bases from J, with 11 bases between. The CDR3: CASSSWGINTGELFF. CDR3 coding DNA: TGTGCCAGCAGTTCCTGGGGGATCAACACCGGGGAGCTGTTTTTT.

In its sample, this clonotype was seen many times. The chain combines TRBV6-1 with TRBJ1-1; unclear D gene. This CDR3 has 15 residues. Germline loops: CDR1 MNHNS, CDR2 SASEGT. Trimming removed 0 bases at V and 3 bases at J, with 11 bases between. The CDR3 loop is CASSEASGRYTEAFF. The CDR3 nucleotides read TGTGCCAGCAGTGAAGCAAGCGGGCGATACACTGAAGCTTTCTTT.

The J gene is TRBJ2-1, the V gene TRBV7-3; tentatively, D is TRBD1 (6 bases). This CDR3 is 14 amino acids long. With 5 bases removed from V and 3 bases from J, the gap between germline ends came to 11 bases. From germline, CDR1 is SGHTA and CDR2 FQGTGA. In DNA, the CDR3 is TGTGCCAGCAGCCAGGGGTCCGACTACAATGAGCAGTTCTTC. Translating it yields CASSQGSDYNEQFF.

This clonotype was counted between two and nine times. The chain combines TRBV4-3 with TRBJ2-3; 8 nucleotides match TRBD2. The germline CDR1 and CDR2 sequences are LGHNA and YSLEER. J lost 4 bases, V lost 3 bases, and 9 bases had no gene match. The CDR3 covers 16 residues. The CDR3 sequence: CASSQEIGLAADTQYF. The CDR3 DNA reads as TGCGCCAGCAGCCAGGAGATAGGACTAGCAGCAGATACGCAGTATTTT.

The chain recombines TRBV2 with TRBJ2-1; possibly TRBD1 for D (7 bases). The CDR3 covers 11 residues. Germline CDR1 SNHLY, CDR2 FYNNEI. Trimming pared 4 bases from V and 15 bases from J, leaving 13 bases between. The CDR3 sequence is CASSAQGRMFF. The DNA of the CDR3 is TGTGCCAGCAGTGCACAGGGGAGGATGTTCTTC.

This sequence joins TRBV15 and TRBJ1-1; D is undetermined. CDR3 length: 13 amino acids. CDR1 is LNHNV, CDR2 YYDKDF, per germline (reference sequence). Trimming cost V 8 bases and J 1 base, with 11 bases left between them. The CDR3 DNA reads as TGTGCCACCCGCCTGGGGTGGAACACTGAAGCTTTCTTT. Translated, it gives CATRLGWNTEAFF.

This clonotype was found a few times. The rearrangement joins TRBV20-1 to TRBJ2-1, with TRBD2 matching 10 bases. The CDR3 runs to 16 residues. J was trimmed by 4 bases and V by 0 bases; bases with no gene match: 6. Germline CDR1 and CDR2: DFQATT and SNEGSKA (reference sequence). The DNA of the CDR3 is TGCAGTGCTAGAGATCTTTTTAGCGGGGGGTACAATGAGCAGTTCTTC. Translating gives CSARDLFSGGYNEQFF.

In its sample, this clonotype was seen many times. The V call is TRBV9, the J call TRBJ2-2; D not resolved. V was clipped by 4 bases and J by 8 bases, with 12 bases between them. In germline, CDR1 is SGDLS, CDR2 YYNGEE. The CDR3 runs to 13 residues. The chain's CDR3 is CASSLSGIGELFF. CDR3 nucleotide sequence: TGTGCCAGCAGCCTATCTGGGATTGGGGAGCTGTTTTTT.

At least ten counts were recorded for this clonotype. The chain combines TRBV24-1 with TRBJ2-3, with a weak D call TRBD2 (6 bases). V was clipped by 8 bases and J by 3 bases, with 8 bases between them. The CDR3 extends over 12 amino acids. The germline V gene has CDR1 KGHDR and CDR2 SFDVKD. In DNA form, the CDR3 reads TGTGCCACCAACGGGGGAACAGATACGCAGTATTTT. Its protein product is CATNGGTDTQYF.

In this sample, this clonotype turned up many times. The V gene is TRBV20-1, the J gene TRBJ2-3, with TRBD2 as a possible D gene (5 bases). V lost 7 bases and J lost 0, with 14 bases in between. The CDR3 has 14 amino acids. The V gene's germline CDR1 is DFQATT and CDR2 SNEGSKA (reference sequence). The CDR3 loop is CSGRGSPSTDTQYF. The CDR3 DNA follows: TGCAGTGGCAGAGGGAGTCCTAGCACAGATACGCAGTATTTT.

CDR3 loop: CSAHAGRYAYEQYF. In nucleotides, the CDR3 is TGCAGTGCACACGCCGGGAGGTACGCCTACGAGCAGTACTTC. The chain has TRBV20-1 and TRBJ2-7; the match to TRBD2 covers 7 bases. CDR3 length equals 14 residues. The junction had 10 bases not matched to a gene; V was cut back by 6 bases and J by 2 bases. The germline gives CDR1 DFQATT, CDR2 SNEGSKA (reference sequence).

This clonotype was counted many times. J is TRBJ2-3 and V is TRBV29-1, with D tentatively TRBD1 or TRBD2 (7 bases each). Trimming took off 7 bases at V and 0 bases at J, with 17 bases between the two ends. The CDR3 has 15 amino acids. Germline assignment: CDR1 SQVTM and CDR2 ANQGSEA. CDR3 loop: CSAQGGETSTDTQYF. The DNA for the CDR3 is TGCAGCGCCCAGGGGGGGGAGACTAGCACAGATACGCAGTATTTT.

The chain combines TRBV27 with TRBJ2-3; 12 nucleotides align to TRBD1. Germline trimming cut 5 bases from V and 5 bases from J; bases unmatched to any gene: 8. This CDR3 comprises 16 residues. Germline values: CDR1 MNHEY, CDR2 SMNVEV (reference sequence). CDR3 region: CASSQGTGGFGDTQYF. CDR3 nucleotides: TGTGCCAGCAGTCAAGGGACAGGGGGCTTTGGAGATACGCAGTATTTT.

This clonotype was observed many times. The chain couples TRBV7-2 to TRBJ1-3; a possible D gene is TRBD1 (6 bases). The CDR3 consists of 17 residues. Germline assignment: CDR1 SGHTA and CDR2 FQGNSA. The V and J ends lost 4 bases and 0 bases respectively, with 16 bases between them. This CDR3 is CASSSQGSYNSGNTIYF. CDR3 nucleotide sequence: TGTGCCAGCAGCTCACAGGGTTCCTATAACTCTGGAAACACCATATATTTT.

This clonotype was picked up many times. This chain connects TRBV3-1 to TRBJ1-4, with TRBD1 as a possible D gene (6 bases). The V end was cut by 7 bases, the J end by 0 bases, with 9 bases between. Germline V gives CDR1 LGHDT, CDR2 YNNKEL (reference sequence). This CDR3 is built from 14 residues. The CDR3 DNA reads TGTGCCAGCACTTCAGGGGCAACTAATGAAAAACTGTTTTTT. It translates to CASTSGATNEKLFF.

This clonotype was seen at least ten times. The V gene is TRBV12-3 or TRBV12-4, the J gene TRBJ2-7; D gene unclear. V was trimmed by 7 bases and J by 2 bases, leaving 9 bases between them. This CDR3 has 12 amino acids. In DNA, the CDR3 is TGTGCCAGCAAGGCCGATACCTACGAGCAGTACTTC. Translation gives CASKADTYEQYF.

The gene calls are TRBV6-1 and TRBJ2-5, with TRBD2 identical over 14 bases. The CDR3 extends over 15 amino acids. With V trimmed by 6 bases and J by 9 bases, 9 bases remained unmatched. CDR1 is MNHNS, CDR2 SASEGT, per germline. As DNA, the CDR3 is TGTGCCAGCAGCACCGGGACTAGCGGGAGCGGGTCCCAGTACTTC. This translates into CASSTGTSGSGSQYF.

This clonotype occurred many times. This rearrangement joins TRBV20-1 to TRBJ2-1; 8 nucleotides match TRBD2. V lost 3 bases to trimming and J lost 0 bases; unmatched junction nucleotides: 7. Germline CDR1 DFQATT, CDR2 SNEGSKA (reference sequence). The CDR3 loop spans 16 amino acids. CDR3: CSASLTSGGSYNEQFF. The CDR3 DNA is TGCAGTGCTAGTCTCACTAGCGGAGGCTCCTACAATGAGCAGTTCTTC.

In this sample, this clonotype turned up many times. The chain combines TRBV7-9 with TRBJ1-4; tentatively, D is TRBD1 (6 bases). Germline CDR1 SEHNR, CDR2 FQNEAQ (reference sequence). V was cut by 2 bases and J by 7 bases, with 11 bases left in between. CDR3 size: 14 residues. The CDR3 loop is CASSLFQGPEKLFF. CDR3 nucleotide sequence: TGTGCCAGCAGCTTATTTCAGGGGCCTGAAAAACTGTTTTTT.

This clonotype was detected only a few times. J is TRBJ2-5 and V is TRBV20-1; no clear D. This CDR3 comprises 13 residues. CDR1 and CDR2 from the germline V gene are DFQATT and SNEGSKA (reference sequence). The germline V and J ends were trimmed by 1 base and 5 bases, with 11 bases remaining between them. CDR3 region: CSARVPVFETQYF. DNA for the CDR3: TGCAGTGCTAGAGTCCCCGTCTTTGAGACCCAGTACTTC.

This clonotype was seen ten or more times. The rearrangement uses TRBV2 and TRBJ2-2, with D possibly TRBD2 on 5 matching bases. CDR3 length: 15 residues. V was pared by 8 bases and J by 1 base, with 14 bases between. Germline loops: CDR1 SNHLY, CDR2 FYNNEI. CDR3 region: CASVRVALNTGELFF. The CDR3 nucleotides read TGTGCCAGCGTGAGGGTTGCCCTGAACACCGGGGAGCTGTTTTTT.